One and the same sample provided the 21 T cell receptor beta chains below, sequenced in a study of CD8 T cells in Susac syndrome. Random hexamers served to reverse transcribe about 0.5 to 1 ug RNA. Each CDR3 protein is one row after TCRdb ran MiXCR on the immunoSEQ multiplex PCR reads. Found here are 180,000 or so distinct CDR3 sequences, about 95% of them singletons; the top ten hold 0.1%. Sequenced material: CD4+ T cells from PBMCs. Receptor source: a human donor in good health.

The chain is built from TRBV7-8 and TRBJ2-1; D not resolved. Trimming took off 1 base at V and 9 bases at J, with 13 bases between the two ends. The V gene's germline CDR1 is SGHVS and CDR2 FQNEAQ. The CDR3 contains 14 residues. The CDR3 DNA reads as TGTGCCAGCAGCTTAGAGCTGTGGGTCACTGAGCAGTTCTTC. Translating it yields CASSLELWVTEQFF.

DNA of the CDR3: TGTGCCAGCAGTTCCTTGGGACAGCCTAACACTGAAGCTTTCTTT. It yields the protein CASSSLGQPNTEAFF. The V gene is TRBV12-3 or TRBV12-4, the J gene TRBJ1-1, with 7 bases fitting TRBD1. The ends lost 4 bases at V and 2 bases at J; junction bases unmatched: 7. This CDR3 has 15 residues.

This clonotype is a singleton in its sample. The chain joins TRBV6-7 to TRBJ2-1, with D perhaps TRBD1 or TRBD2 (5 bases each). TRBV6-7 is labeled an ORF, and its function is uncertain. Trimming stripped 6 bases from V and 13 bases from J, with 10 bases between. The CDR3 consists of 10 residues. For the CDR3, the DNA is TGTGCCAGCAGCGGGGCCCGACAGTTCTTC. Residues: CASSGARQFF.

The V and J genes are TRBV27 and TRBJ1-2; 9 bases map to TRBD1. Trimming removed 6 bases from V and 6 bases from J; junction bases left unmatched: 2. The CDR3 contains 12 residues. CDR1 and CDR2 (germline): MNHEY, SMNVEV (reference sequence). The CDR3 nucleotides read TGTGCCAGCAGAGACAGGGGGGATGGCTACACCTTC. Protein: CASRDRGDGYTF.

The sample holds one count of this clonotype. The chain couples TRBV12-3 or TRBV12-4 to TRBJ2-1; TRBD2 aligns across 8 bases. CDR3 length: 16 amino acids. The V segment lost 6 bases and the J segment 0 bases; nucleotides outside the gene matches: 7. Written as DNA, the CDR3 is TGTGCCAGCAGGTCACTAGCGGACTCCTCCTACAATGAGCAGTTCTTC. This gives the protein CASRSLADSSYNEQFF.

A note on this clonotype: The junction does not match germline at one end; this may be a read error. This chain links TRBV19 with TRBJ1-4; D may be TRBD1 (6 bases). Germline V CDR1 and CDR2: LNHDA, SQIVND (reference sequence). The CDR3 loop spans 15 amino acids. CDR3 DNA sequence: TGTGCCAGTAAAACCGGGACACATACTAATGAAAAACTGTGTTTT. Protein sequence: CASKTGTHTNEKLCF.

The chain is built from TRBV28 and TRBJ1-4; perhaps TRBD1 as D (6 bases). V shed 6 bases and J shed 8 bases, with 19 bases lying between them. Germline values: CDR1 MDHEN, CDR2 SYDVKM. CDR3 length equals 15 residues. In DNA form, the CDR3 reads TGTGCCAGCAGGATTGGGGGCACTGCTGGAGAAAAACTGTTTTTT. This encodes CASRIGGTAGEKLFF. Full variable domain (remainder filled in from reference TRBV28 and TRBJ1-4): DVKVTQSSRYLVKRTGEKVFLECVQDMDHENMFWYRQDPGLGLRLIYFSYDVKMKEKGDIPEGYSVSREKKERFSLILESASTNQTSMYLCASRIGGTAGEKLFFGSGTQLSVL.

V is TRBV4-2 and J is TRBJ2-1; 12 nucleotides align to TRBD2. CDR1 and CDR2 (germline): LGHNA, YNFKEQ. The CDR3 is 14 residues long. The junction had 6 bases not matched to a gene; V was cut back by 0 bases and J by 15 bases. CDR3 in amino acids: CASSQDPSGRAWFF. DNA for the CDR3: TGTGCCAGCAGCCAAGACCCTAGCGGGAGGGCCTGGTTCTTC.

The chain recombines TRBV9 with TRBJ2-3, with 11 bases aligning to TRBD2. The V and J ends lost 0 bases and 3 bases, in that order; junction bases with no gene match: 12. Germline CDR1 is SGDLS and CDR2 is YYNGEE. The CDR3 covers 19 residues. CDR3 coding DNA: TGTGCCAGCAGCGTAGCGACGGGACTAGCGGTCATGGCGACAGATACGCAGTATTTT. Residues: CASSVATGLAVMATDTQYF. Full variable domain (outside the CDR3, taken from reference TRBV9 and TRBJ2-3): DSGVTQTPKHLITATGQRVTLRCSPRSGDLSVYWYQQSLDQGLQFLIQYYNGEERAKGNILERFSAQQFPDLHSELNLSSLELGDSALYFCASSVATGLAVMATDTQYFGPGTRLTVL.

V and J are TRBV7-9 and TRBJ2-1; 9 bases align to TRBD2. Germline CDR1 is SEHNR and CDR2 is FQNEAQ (reference sequence). J lost 0 bases, V lost 11 bases, and 14 bases had no gene match. CDR3 length: 17 residues. In DNA form, the CDR3 reads TGTGCCCTCTTCGGTAGCGGGAGAGGAGGCTCCTACAATGAGCAGTTCTTC. Translation gives CALFGSGRGGSYNEQFF.

This rearrangement joins TRBV6-2 or TRBV6-3 to TRBJ2-2; 7 positions match TRBD2. CDR1 is MNHEY and CDR2 is SVGEGT in the germline V gene. The CDR3 is 17 residues long. The J segment lost 4 bases and the V segment lost 0 bases, leaving 8 bases of the junction unmatched. The CDR3 spells CASSYSTWEGPTGELFF. The CDR3 DNA is TGTGCCAGCAGTTACTCGACGTGGGAGGGCCCCACCGGGGAGCTGTTTTTT.

This chain joins TRBV5-6 and TRBJ2-5; TRBD1 agrees at 7 bases. This CDR3 spans 15 amino acids. Looked up from germline, CDR1 is SGHDT and CDR2 is YYEEEE. With V trimmed by 3 bases and J by 2 bases, 7 bases remained unmatched. CDR3 coding DNA: TGTGCCAGCAGCTCCCGGGACAGCGCGCAAGAGACCCAGTACTTC. Protein product: CASSSRDSAQETQYF.

The rearrangement joins TRBV19 to TRBJ2-7; D call uncertain. V was trimmed by 8 bases and J by 4 bases, leaving 12 bases between them. CDR3 length: 12 residues. From germline, CDR1 is LNHDA and CDR2 SQIVND (reference sequence). The CDR3 sequence is CASSSDKYEQYF. DNA for the CDR3: TGTGCCAGTTCAAGCGACAAGTACGAGCAGTACTTC.

The chain couples TRBV2 to TRBJ2-7; 7 nucleotides line up with TRBD2. V lost 2 bases to trimming and J lost 9 bases; unmatched junction nucleotides: 7. This CDR3 region has 13 residues. Per the germline V gene, CDR1 is SNHLY and CDR2 is FYNNEI. The CDR3 spells CASSEMRETPQYF. The CDR3 nucleotides read TGTGCCAGCAGTGAAATGCGGGAGACCCCGCAGTACTTC. Complete variable domain (other parts from reference TRBV2 and TRBJ2-7): EPEVTQTPSHQVTQMGQEVILRCVPISNHLYFYWYRQILGQKVEFLVSFYNNEISEKSEIFDDQFSVERPDGSNFTLKIRSTKLEDSAMYFCASSEMRETPQYFGPGTRLTVT.

This clonotype was found once. This chain joins TRBV4-2 and TRBJ2-3; TRBD2 agrees at 7 bases. Trimming took 3 bases from V and 2 from J; bases not matched to a gene: 5. Germline CDR1 LGHNA, CDR2 YNFKEQ. This CDR3 has 15 residues. The CDR3 here is CASSHVRDYTDTQYF. The CDR3 DNA reads as TGTGCCAGCAGCCACGTGCGGGACTACACAGATACGCAGTATTTT.

The V and J genes are TRBV7-2 and TRBJ1-2, with D hard to call. The CDR3 totals 14 residues. V shed 1 base and J shed 2 bases, with 8 bases lying between them. Germline assignment: CDR1 SGHTA and CDR2 FQGNSA. CDR3 in amino acids: CASSLGVTNYGYTF. The CDR3 DNA is TGTGCCAGCAGCTTAGGCGTGACAAACTATGGCTACACCTTC.

The chain couples TRBV29-1 to TRBJ2-7, with a weak D call TRBD1 (6 bases). Looked up from germline, CDR1 is SQVTM and CDR2 is ANQGSEA. Trimming removed 6 bases at V and 5 bases at J, with 11 bases between. This CDR3 spans 11 amino acids. The CDR3 sequence is CSVETGNEQYF. The DNA for the CDR3 is TGCAGCGTCGAAACAGGGAACGAGCAGTACTTC.

The CDR3 protein is CASSQSHGDEQFF. In nucleotides, the CDR3 is TGTGCCAGCAGCCAATCCCATGGCGATGAGCAGTTCTTC. The rearrangement links TRBV3-1 to TRBJ2-1; D gene unclear. The CDR3 covers 13 residues. Germline V gene sequence: CDR1 LGHDT, CDR2 YNNKEL (reference sequence). Trimming stripped 2 bases from V and 8 bases from J, with 10 bases between.

The CDR3 protein is CASSLETGGSNQPQHF. The CDR3 nucleotides are TGTGCCAGCAGCTTAGAGACAGGCGGTAGCAATCAGCCCCAGCATTTT. This chain connects TRBV7-9 to TRBJ1-5; a weak D match, TRBD1 (6 bases). The CDR3 is 16 residues long. The germline gives CDR1 SEHNR, CDR2 FQNEAQ (reference sequence). With 1 base removed from V and 0 bases from J, the gap between germline ends came to 10 bases.

The chain links TRBV30 to TRBJ2-1, with TRBD2 identical over 7 bases. Per germline, CDR1 GTSNPN and CDR2 SVGIG (reference sequence). The V segment lost 0 bases and the J segment 8 bases; nucleotides outside the gene matches: 7. CDR3 length equals 14 residues. Written as DNA, the CDR3 is TGTGCCTGGAGTGTAGGCGGGAGTATGTATGAGCAGTTCTTC. It encodes CAWSVGGSMYEQFF.

The CDR3, as DNA: TGTGCCAGCAGCTTCACCCGACAATACAATGAGCAGTTCTTC. It encodes CASSFTRQYNEQFF. This chain links TRBV3-1 with TRBJ2-1, with D uncertain. The CDR3 is 14 residues long. The V end was cut by 5 bases, the J end by 4 bases, with 12 bases between. Looked up from germline, CDR1 is LGHDT and CDR2 is YNNKEL (reference sequence).